This record looks at one T cell receptor beta chain sequence and its context. The ends were cut back, 8 bases at V and 8 bases at J, with 21 bases in the middle. Germline assignment: CDR1 MNHEY and CDR2 SVGAGI. This CDR3 comprises 15 residues. Assay: immunoSEQ multiplex PCR; the TCRdb copy retains only in-frame clones and omits some. The data contain roughly 450,000 clones, roughly 91% of them singletons. This sample was taken from a study of blood T cell repertoires in COVID-19. Study summary: COVID-19 samples, acute and convalescent, were from the United States, Italy and Spain.

The V and J genes are TRBV6-5 and TRBJ1-4; D call uncertain. The sample taken for sequencing was PBMCs or T cells enriched from blood (not recorded which). This TCR derives from a man younger than 35 who had recovered from COVID-19. The CDR3 DNA reads as TGTGCCAGCCGGCAGTGGGCGGGGTACGGGGAAAAACTGTTTTTT. This gives the protein CASRQWAGYGEKLFF.